This T cell receptor (beta chain) was recorded in a study of T-cell reconstitution after alpha-beta-depleted transplantation in children. The authors prepared the TCRbeta library with unique molecular identifiers. TCRdb re-called the PCR reads with MiXCR, one entry per CDR3 protein. In the table there are approximately 520,000 distinct CDR3 sequences, approximately 32% of which are singletons. The specimen was PBMCs from the stem cell graft donor, collected from the stem cell graft. The clonotype was recovered from a human donor who donated a stem cell graft to a child with aplastic anemia.

The CDR3 reads CSVGARNQPQHF. The DNA for the CDR3 is TGCAGCGTTGGGGCTAGGAATCAGCCCCAGCATTTT. The chain uses TRBV29-1 and TRBJ1-5; D call uncertain. V lost 4 bases, J lost 4 bases, and 8 bases lay in between. This CDR3 spans 12 amino acids. Germline V gene data show CDR1 as SQVTM and CDR2 as ANQGSEA.